One T cell receptor beta chain is described in this entry. Its cognate antigen is unknown. These data come from a study of OX40 agonist ivuxolimab in advanced cancers. Study-level background: Males comprised roughly four fifths of the group, whose mean age was about 62 years (range 23 to 79).

Whole-study findings and limits: At doses 0.1 to 3.0 mg/kg, CD4+ and CD8+ clones expanded. Compared with others, partial responders at 0.1-3.0 mg/kg displayed clonal expansion among the lowest.

TCRdb's copy holds only in-frame clones and misses some; the assay was immunoSEQ multiplex PCR. The sample lists about 98,000 clones; about 85% were seen once. Trimming removed 3 bases from V and 9 bases from J, with 9 bases in between. The CDR3 runs 11 residues. Germline loops: CDR1 GTSNPN, CDR2 SVGIG (reference sequence). The source was CD4+ or CD8+ T cells sorted from blood, collected in a trial of the OX40 agonist ivuxolimab. This chain connects TRBV30 to TRBJ2-1; D not certain. The sequence was collected from an adult with an advanced solid tumor such as melanoma, head and neck, liver or kidney cancer. The CDR3 DNA reads as TGTGCCTGGAGGGGGATAGTTGAGCAGTTCTTC. It specifies CAWRGIVEQFF.